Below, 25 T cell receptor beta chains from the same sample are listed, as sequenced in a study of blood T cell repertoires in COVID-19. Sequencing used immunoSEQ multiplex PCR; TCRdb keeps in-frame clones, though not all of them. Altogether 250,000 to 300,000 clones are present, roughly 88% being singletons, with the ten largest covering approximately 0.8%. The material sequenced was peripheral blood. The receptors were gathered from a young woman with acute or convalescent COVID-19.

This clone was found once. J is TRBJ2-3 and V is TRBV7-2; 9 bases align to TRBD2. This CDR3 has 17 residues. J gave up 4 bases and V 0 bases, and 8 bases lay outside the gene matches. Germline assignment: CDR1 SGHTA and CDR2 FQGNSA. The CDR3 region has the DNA TGTGCCAGCAGCTTAGCGGGACTAGCCTCATTTCCAGATACGCAGTATTTT. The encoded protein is CASSLAGLASFPDTQYF.

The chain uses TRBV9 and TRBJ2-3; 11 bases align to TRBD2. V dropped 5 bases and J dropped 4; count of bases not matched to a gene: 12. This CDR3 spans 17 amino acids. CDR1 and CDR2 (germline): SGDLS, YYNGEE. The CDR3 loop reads CASSGWPGLAASDTQYF. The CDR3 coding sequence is TGTGCCAGCAGTGGCTGGCCGGGACTAGCGGCGTCAGATACGCAGTATTTT.

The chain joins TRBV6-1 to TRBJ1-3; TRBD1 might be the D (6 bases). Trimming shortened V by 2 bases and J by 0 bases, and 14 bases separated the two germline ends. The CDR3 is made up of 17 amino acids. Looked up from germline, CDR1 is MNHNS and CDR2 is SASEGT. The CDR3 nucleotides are TGTGCCAGCAGTGAATTCATGGAGACAGGCTCTGGAAACACCATATATTTT. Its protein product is CASSEFMETGSGNTIYF.

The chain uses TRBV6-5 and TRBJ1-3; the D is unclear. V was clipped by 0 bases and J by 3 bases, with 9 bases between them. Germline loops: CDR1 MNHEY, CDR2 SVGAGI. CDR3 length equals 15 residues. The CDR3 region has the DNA TGTGCCAGCAGTTACTCGCCGGGTGGTGGAAACACCATATATTTT. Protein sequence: CASSYSPGGGNTIYF.

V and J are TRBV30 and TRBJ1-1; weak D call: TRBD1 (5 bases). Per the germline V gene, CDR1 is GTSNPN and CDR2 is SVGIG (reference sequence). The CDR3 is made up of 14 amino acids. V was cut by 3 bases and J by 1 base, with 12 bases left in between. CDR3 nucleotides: TGTGCCTGGAGAGCCCCTGGGGCGAACACTGAAGCTTTCTTT. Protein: CAWRAPGANTEAFF.

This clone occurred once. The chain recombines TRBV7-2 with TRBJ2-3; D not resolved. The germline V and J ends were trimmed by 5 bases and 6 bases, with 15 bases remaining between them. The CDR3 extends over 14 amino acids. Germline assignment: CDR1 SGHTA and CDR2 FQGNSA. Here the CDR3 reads CASSLMRSRDTQYF. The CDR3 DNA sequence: TGTGCCAGCAGCCTAATGCGGTCGAGGGATACGCAGTATTTT.

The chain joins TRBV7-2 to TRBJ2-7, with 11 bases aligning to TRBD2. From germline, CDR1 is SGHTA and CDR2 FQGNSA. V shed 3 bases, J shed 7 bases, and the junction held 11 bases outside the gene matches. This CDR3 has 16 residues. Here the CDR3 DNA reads TGTGCCAGCAGCTTCATAGCGGGAGGGCCCTCGGGGGAGCAGTACTTC. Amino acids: CASSFIAGGPSGEQYF. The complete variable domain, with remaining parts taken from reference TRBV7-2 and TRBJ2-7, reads GAGVSQSPSNKVTEKGKDVELRCDPISGHTALYWYRQSLGQGLEFLIYFQGNSAPDKSGLPSDRFSAERTGGSVSTLTIQRTQQEDSAVYLCASSFIAGGPSGEQYFGPGTRLTVT.

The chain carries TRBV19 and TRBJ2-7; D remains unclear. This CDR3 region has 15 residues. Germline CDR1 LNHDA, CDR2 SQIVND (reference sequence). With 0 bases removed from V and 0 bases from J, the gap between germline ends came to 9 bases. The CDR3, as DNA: TGTGCCAGTAGTATAGATTCGAGTGGCTCCTACGAGCAGTACTTC. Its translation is CASSIDSSGSYEQYF.

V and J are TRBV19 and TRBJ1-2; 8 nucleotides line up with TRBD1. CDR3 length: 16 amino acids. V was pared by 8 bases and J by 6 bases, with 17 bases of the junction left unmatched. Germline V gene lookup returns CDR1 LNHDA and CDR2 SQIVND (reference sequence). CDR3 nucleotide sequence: TGTGCCAGTTATAATCCAAGACAGGGGAGGATGAATGGCTACACCTTC. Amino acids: CASYNPRQGRMNGYTF.

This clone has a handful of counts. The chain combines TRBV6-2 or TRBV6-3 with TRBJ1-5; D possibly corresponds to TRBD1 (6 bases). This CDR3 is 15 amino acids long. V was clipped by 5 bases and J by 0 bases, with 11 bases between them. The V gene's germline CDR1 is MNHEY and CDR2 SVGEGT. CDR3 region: CASSPRQVSNQPQHF. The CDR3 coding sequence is TGTGCCAGCAGTCCACGACAGGTTAGCAATCAGCCCCAGCATTTT.

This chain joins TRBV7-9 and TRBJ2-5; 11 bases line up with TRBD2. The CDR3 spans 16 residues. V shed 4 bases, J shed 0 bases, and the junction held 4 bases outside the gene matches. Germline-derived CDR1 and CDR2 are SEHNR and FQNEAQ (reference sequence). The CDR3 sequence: CASSYIAGGYQETQYF. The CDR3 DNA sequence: TGTGCCAGCAGCTACATAGCGGGAGGGTACCAAGAGACCCAGTACTTC.

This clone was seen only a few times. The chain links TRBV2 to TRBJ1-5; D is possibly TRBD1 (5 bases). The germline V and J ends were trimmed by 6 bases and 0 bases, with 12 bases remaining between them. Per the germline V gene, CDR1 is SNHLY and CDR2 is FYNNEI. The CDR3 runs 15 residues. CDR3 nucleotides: TGTGCCAGCAGAACCGACAGAAATAGCAATCAGCCCCAGCATTTT. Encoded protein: CASRTDRNSNQPQHF.

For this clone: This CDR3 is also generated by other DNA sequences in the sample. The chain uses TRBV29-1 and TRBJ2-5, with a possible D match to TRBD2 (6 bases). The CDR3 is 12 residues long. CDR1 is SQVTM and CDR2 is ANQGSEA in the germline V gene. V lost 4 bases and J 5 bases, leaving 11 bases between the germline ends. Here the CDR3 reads CSVGGVVETQYF. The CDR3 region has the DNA TGCAGCGTTGGGGGGGTTGTGGAGACCCAGTACTTC.

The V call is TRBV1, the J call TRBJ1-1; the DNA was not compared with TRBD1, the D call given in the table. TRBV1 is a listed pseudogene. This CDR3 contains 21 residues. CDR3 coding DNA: TGCACCAGCAGCCAAGAATTTTCGTCGGGCGACAGGGGGTTTATGAACACTGAAGCTTTCTTT. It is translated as CTSSQEFSSGDRGFMNTEAFF.

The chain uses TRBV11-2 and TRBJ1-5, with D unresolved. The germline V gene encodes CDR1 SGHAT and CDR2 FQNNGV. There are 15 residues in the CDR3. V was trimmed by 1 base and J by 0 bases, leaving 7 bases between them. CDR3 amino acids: CASSLVADSNQPQHF. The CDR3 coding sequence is TGTGCCAGCAGCTTAGTGGCCGATAGCAATCAGCCCCAGCATTTT.

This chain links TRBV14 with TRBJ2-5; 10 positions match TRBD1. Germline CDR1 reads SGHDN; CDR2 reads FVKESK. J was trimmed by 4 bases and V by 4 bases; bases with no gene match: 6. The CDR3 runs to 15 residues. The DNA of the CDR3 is TGTGCCAGCAGCCCCCTGGGGGACAGGGGAGAGACCCAGTACTTC. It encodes CASSPLGDRGETQYF.

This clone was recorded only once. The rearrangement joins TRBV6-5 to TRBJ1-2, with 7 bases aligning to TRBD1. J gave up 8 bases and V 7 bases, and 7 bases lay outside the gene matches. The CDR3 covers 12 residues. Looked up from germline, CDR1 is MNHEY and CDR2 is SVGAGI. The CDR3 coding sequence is TGTGCCAGCACCTCGGGCAGGGGGGGCTACACCTTC. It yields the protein CASTSGRGGYTF.

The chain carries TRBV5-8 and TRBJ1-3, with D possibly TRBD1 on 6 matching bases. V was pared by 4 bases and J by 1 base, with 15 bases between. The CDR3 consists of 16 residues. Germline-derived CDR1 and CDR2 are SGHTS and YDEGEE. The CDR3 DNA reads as TGTGCCAGCAGCACACGCAGCCAGGGGTCTGGAAACACCATATATTTT. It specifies CASSTRSQGSGNTIYF.

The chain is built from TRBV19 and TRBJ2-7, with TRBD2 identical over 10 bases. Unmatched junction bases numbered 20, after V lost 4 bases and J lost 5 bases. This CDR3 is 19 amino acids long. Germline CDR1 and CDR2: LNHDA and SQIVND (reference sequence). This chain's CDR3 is CASSTRHKASSGRRDEQYF. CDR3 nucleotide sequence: TGTGCCAGTAGTACCCGCCATAAAGCCTCTAGCGGGAGACGGGACGAGCAGTACTTC. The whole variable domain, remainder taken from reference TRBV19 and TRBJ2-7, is DGGITQSPKYLFRKEGQNVTLSCEQNLNHDAMYWYRQDPGQGLRLIYYSQIVNDFQKGDIAEGYSVSREKKESFPLTVTSAQKNPTAFYLCASSTRHKASSGRRDEQYFGPGTRLTVT.

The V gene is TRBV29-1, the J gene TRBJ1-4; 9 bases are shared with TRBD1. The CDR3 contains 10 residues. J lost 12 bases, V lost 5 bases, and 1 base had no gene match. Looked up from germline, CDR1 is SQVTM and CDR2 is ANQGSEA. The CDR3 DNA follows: TGCAGCGTTCGGGACAGGGAACTGTTTTTT. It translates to CSVRDRELFF. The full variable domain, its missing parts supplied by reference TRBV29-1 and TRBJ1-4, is SAVISQKPSRDICQRGTSLTIQCQVDSQVTMMFWYRQQPGQSLTLIATANQGSEATYESGFVIDKFPISRPNLTFSTLTVSNMSPEDSSIYLCSVRDRELFFGSGTQLSVL.

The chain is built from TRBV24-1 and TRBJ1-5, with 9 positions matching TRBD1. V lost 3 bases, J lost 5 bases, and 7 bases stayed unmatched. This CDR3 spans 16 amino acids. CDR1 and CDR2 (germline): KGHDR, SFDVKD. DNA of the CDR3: TGTGCCACCAGTGATGGTGGACAGGGGATATATCAGCCCCAGCATTTT. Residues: CATSDGGQGIYQPQHF.

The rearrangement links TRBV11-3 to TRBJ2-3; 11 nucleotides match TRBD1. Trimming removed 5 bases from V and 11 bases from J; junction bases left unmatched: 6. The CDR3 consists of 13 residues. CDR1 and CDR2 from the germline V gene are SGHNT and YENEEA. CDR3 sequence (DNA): TGTGCCAGCAGCCCAACAGGGACAGGGGGGCAGTATTTT. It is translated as CASSPTGTGGQYF. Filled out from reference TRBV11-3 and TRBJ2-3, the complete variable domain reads EAGVVQSPRYKIIEKKQPVAFWCNPISGHNTLYWYLQNLGQGPELLIRYENEEAVDDSQLPKDRFSAERLKGVDSTLKIQPAELGDSAVYLCASSPTGTGGQYFGPGTRLTVL.

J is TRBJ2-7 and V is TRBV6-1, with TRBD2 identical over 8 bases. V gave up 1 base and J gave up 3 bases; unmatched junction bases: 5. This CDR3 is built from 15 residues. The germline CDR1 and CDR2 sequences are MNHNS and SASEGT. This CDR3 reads CASSEEGLVGYEQYF. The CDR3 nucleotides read TGTGCCAGCAGTGAAGAGGGACTAGTTGGCTACGAGCAGTACTTC.

CDR3 sequence reads: CASSSPGGDTQYF. CDR3 bases: TGTGCCAGTAGTAGCCCGGGTGGAGATACGCAGTATTTT. This chain joins TRBV19 and TRBJ2-3, with D hard to call. The length of the CDR3 is 13 residues. CDR1 is LNHDA, CDR2 SQIVND, per germline (reference sequence). With 4 bases removed from V and 5 bases from J, the gap between germline ends came to 10 bases.

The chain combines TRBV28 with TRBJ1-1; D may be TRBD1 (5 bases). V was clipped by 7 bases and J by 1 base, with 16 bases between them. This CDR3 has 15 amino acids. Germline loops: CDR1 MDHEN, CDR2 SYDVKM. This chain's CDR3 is CASNSPAGGNTEAFF. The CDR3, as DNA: TGTGCCAGCAACTCCCCGGCGGGGGGGAACACTGAAGCTTTCTTT.